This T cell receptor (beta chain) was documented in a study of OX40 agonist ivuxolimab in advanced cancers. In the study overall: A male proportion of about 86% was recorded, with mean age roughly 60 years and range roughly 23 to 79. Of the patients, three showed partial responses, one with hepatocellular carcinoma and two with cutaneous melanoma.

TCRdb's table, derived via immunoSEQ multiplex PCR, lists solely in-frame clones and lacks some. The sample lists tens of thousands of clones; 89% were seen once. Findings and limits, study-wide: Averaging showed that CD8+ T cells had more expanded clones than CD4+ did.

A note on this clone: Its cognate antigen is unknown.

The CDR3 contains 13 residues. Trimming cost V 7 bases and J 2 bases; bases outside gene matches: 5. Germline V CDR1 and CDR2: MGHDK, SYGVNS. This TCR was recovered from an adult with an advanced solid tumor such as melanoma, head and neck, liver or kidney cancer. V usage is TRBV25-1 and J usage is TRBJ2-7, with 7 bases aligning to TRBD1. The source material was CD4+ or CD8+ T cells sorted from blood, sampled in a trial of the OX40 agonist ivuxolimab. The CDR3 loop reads CASTGQVPYEQYF. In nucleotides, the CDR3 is TGTGCCAGCACCGGACAGGTGCCCTACGAGCAGTACTTC.